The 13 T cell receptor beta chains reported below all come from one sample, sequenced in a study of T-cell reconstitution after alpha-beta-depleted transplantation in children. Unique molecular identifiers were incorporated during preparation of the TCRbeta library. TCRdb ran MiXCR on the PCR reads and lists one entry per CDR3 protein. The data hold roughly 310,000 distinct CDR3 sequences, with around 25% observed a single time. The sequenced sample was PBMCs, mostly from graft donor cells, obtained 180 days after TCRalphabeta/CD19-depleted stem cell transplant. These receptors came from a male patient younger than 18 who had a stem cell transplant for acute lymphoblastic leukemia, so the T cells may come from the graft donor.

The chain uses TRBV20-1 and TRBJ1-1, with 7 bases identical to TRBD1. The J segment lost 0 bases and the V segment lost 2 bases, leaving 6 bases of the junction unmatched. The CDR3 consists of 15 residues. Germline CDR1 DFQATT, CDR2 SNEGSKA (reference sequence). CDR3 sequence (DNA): TGCAGTGCTAGACCTTTGCAGGGGGTGAACACTGAAGCTTTCTTT. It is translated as CSARPLQGVNTEAFF.

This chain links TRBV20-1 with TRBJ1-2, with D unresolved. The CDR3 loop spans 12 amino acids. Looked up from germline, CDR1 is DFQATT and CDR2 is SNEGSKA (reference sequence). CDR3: CIPARINYGYTF. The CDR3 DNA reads TGCATCCCCGCTAGGATCAACTATGGCTACACCTTC.

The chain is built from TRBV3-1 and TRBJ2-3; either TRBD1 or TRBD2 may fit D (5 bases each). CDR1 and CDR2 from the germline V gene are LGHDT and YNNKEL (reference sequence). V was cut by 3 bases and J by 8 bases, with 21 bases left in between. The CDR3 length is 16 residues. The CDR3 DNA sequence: TGTGCCAGCAGCCAGGAAGGTAGGGCCGGGGCAGCTACGCAGTATTTT. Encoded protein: CASSQEGRAGAATQYF.

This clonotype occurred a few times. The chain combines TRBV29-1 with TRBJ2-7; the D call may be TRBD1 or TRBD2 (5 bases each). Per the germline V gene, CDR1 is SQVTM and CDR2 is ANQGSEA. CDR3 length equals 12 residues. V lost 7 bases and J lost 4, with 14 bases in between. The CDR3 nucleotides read TGCAGCGCAACCGGGACGCGTTACGAGCAGTACTTC. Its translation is CSATGTRYEQYF.

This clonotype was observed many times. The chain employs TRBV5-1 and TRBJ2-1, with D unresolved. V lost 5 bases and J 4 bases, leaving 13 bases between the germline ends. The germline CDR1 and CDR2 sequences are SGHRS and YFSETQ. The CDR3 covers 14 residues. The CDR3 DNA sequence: TGCGCCAGCAGGCAAGGGCTACAATACAATGAGCAGTTCTTC. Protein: CASRQGLQYNEQFF.

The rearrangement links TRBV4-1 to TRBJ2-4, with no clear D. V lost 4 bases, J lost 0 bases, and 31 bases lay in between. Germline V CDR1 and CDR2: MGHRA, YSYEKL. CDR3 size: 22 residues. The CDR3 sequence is CASSPRESEAHQRSGAKNIQYF. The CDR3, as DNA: TGCGCCAGCAGCCCTCGAGAGAGTGAGGCTCACCAACGCTCGGGAGCCAAAAACATTCAGTACTTC.

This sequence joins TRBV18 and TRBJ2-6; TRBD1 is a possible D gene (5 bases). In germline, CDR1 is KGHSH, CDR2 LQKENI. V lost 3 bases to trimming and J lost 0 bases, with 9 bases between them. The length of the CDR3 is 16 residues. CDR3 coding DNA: TGTGCCAGCTCACCGCTCGACAGCTCTGGGGCCAACGTCCTGACTTTC. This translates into CASSPLDSSGANVLTF.

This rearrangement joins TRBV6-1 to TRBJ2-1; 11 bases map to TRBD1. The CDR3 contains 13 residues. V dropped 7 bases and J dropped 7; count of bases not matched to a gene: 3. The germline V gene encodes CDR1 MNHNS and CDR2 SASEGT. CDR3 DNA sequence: TGTGCCAGCACCAGGGACAGGGGGAATGAGCAGTTCTTC. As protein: CASTRDRGNEQFF.

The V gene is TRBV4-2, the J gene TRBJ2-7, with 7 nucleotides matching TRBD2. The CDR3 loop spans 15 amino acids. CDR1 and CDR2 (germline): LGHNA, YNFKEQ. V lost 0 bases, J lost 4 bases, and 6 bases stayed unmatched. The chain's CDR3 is CASSQDGGGPYEQYF. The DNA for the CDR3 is TGTGCCAGCAGCCAAGATGGGGGAGGGCCGTACGAGCAGTACTTC.

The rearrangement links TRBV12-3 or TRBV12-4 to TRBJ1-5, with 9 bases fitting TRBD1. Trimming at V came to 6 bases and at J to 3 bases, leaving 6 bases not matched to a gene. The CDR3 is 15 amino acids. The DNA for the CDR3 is TGTGCCAGCAGGGCGACAGGGGGGATCAATCAGCCCCAGCATTTT. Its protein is CASRATGGINQPQHF.

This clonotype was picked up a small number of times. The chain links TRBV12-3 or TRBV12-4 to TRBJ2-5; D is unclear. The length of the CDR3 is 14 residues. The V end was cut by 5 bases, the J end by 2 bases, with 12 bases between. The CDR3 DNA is TGTGCCAGCAGTGACCAGGACCGACAAGAGACCCAGTACTTC. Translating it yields CASSDQDRQETQYF.

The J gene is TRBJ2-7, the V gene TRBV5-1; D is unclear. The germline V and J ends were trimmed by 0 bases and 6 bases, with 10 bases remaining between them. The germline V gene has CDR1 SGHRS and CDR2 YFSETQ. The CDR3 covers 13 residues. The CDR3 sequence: CASSLAASREQYF. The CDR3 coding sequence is TGCGCCAGCAGCTTGGCGGCGTCGCGCGAGCAGTACTTC.

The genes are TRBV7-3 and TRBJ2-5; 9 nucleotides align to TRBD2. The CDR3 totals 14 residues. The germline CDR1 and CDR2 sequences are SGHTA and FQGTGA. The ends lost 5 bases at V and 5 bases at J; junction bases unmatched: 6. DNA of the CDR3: TGTGCCAGCAGCCGTAGCGGGAGCCACGAGACCCAGTACTTC. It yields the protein CASSRSGSHETQYF.